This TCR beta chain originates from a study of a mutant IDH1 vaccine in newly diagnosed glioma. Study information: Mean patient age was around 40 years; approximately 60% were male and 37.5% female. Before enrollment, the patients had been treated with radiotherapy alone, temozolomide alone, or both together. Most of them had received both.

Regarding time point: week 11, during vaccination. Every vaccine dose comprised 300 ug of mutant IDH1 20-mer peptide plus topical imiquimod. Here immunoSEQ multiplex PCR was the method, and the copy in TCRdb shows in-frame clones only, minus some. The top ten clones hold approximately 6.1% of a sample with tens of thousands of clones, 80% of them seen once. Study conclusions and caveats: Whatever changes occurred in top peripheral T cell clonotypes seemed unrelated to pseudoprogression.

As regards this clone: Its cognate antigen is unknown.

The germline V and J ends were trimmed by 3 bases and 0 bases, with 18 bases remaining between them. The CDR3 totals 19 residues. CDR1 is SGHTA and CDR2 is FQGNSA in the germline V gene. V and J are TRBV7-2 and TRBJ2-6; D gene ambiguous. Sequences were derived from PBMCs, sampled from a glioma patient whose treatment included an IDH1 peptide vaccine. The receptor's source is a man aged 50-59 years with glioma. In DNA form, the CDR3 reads TGTGCCAGCAGCTTTCGTTTGACATTGTTAGGCTCTGGGGCCAACGTCCTGACTTTC. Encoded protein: CASSFRLTLLGSGANVLTF.